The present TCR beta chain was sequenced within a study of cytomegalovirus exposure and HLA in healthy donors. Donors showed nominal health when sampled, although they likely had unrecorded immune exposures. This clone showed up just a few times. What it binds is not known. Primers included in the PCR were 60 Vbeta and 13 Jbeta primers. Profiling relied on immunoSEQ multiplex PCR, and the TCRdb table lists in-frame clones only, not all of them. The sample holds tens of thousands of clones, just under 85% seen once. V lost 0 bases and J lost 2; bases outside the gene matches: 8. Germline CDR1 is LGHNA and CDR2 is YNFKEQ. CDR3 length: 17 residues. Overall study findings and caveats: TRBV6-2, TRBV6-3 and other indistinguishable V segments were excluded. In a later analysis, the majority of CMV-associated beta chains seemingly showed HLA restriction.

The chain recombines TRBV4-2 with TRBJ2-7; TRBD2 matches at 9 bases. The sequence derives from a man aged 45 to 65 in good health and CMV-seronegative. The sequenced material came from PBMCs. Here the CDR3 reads CASSQDHPSGVTYEQYF. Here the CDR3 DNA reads TGTGCCAGCAGCCAAGACCACCCTAGCGGGGTTACCTACGAGCAGTACTTC.